These 21 T cell receptor beta chains were sequenced from one sample in a study of blood T cell repertoires in COVID-19 (dated by TCRdb to the early 2020s). Receptor amplification or capture employed the immunoSEQ multiplex PCR assay. The source is immuneACCESS, and TCRdb retained only in-frame sequences with V and J called. Part of the clones is not carried over; for the studies checked, unresolved V genes explain less than half of this, and the remainder is unexplained. In all, the sample holds roughly 200,000 clones, and roughly 89% of those were seen once. Clones ranked in the top ten supply approximately 0.64% of the sample. The sample taken for sequencing was peripheral blood. These receptor sequences come from a man aged 45-60 years with acute or convalescent COVID-19.

The genes are TRBV2 and TRBJ2-2, with D uncertain. V lost 6 bases and J lost 6, with 17 bases in between. This CDR3 has 15 amino acids. Germline assignment: CDR1 SNHLY and CDR2 FYNNEI. CDR3 loop: CASSNPTRLPGELFF. CDR3 DNA sequence: TGTGCCAGCAGCAACCCGACCAGGTTACCCGGGGAGCTGTTTTTT.

The V and J genes are TRBV25-1 and TRBJ1-4, with 7 bases lining up with TRBD1. This CDR3 region has 13 residues. V shed 4 bases, J shed 11 bases, and the junction held 7 bases outside the gene matches. The germline CDR1 and CDR2 sequences are MGHDK and SYGVNS. CDR3 DNA sequence: TGTGCCAGCAGTGCGCAGGGGGGTCTTAAACTGTTTTTT. It is translated as CASSAQGGLKLFF. The full variable domain, completed using reference TRBV25-1 and TRBJ1-4, is EADIYQTPRYLVIGTGKKITLECSQTMGHDKMYWYQQDPGMELHLIHYSYGVNSTEKGDLSSESTVSRIRTEHFPLTLESARPSHTSQYLCASSAQGGLKLFFGSGTQLSVL.

The gene calls are TRBV7-2 and TRBJ2-7; no clear D gene. V lost 5 bases and J 0 bases, leaving 14 bases between the germline ends. This CDR3 region has 15 residues. CDR1 and CDR2 from the germline V gene are SGHTA and FQGNSA. The CDR3 is CASSPDPRSSYEQYF. The CDR3 coding sequence is TGTGCCAGCAGCCCCGACCCGAGGAGCTCCTACGAGCAGTACTTC. Full variable domain (remainder filled in from reference TRBV7-2 and TRBJ2-7): GAGVSQSPSNKVTEKGKDVELRCDPISGHTALYWYRQSLGQGLEFLIYFQGNSAPDKSGLPSDRFSAERTGGSVSTLTIQRTQQEDSAVYLCASSPDPRSSYEQYFGPGTRLTVT.

This chain joins TRBV4-2 and TRBJ2-3, with TRBD2 matching over 11 bases. The CDR3 has 15 residues. Germline CDR1 LGHNA, CDR2 YNFKEQ. The junction had 6 bases not matched to a gene; V was cut back by 4 bases and J by 6 bases. For the CDR3, the DNA is TGTGCCAGCAGCCGGGGACTAGCGGAGCGTGATACGCAGTATTTT. As protein: CASSRGLAERDTQYF.

This rearrangement joins TRBV6-5 to TRBJ1-1; D is unresolved. Germline V CDR1 and CDR2: MNHEY, SVGAGI. V was pared by 7 bases and J by 2 bases, with 11 bases between. The length of the CDR3 is 13 residues. CDR3 loop: CASTIQRNTEAFF. As DNA, the CDR3 is TGTGCCAGCACTATACAGAGAAACACTGAAGCTTTCTTT.

This clone was detected only once. This chain's CDR3 is CASSFPSGKFTDTQYF. The CDR3 nucleotides are TGTGCCAGCAGCTTTCCTAGCGGAAAGTTCACAGATACGCAGTATTTT. V usage is TRBV5-4 and J usage is TRBJ2-3, with TRBD2 identical over 7 bases. The CDR3 is 16 residues long. Germline lookup yields CDR1 SGHNT and CDR2 YYREEE (reference sequence). After removal of 2 bases from V and 2 bases from J, the junction contained 8 bases not matched to a gene.

This rearrangement joins TRBV6-1 to TRBJ2-7; TRBD1 matches at 10 bases. Trimming cost V 2 bases and J 6 bases; bases outside gene matches: 19. The CDR3 runs 19 residues. Germline V CDR1 and CDR2: MNHNS, SASEGT. CDR3 region: CASSETGTGVVAGAREQYF. The CDR3 nucleotides are TGTGCCAGCAGTGAAACGGGGACAGGGGTGGTGGCGGGAGCCCGCGAGCAGTACTTC.

This chain links TRBV15 with TRBJ2-3; D might be TRBD2 (6 bases). V lost 0 bases and J lost 2, with 15 bases in between. The CDR3 loop spans 17 amino acids. Looked up from germline, CDR1 is LNHNV and CDR2 is YYDKDF (reference sequence). The CDR3 nucleotides are TGTGCCACCAGCAGAGATGACGCTAGCGCGTCCACAGATACGCAGTATTTT. Its translation: CATSRDDASASTDTQYF. Combining the CDR3 with reference TRBV15 and TRBJ2-3 gives the whole variable domain DAMVIQNPRYQVTQFGKPVTLSCSQTLNHNVMYWYQQKSSQAPKLLFHYYDKDFNNEADTPDNFQSRRPNTSFCFLDIRSPGLGDTAMYLCATSRDDASASTDTQYFGPGTRLTVL.

This clone is a singleton in its sample. This sequence joins TRBV7-2 and TRBJ1-2, with 9 positions matching TRBD1. This CDR3 has 15 residues. V lost 1 base and J lost 5; bases outside the gene matches: 5. Germline CDR1 SGHTA, CDR2 FQGNSA. The CDR3 region has the DNA TGTGCCAGCAGCTTAGTAACAGGGGGCGAGTATGGCTACACCTTC. Translation: CASSLVTGGEYGYTF.

The chain joins TRBV9 to TRBJ2-7, with 9 positions matching TRBD2. Germline CDR1 SGDLS, CDR2 YYNGEE. The length of the CDR3 is 17 residues. Trimming cost V 3 bases and J 2 bases; bases outside gene matches: 12. The CDR3 region has the DNA TGTGCCAGCAGCGCAGGTGCTAGCGGGGTCCTTGCCTACGAGCAGTACTTC. Its translation is CASSAGASGVLAYEQYF.

The chain has TRBV7-9 and TRBJ2-2; 7 bases are a match to TRBD2. The CDR3 has 14 amino acids. Germline CDR1 is SEHNR and CDR2 is FQNEAQ (reference sequence). V lost 8 bases, J lost 6 bases, and 9 bases stayed unmatched. The CDR3 coding sequence is TGTGCCAGCCCTCCCGGACTAGATCCCGGGGAGCTGTTTTTT. As protein: CASPPGLDPGELFF.

This CDR3 reads CASSPTGGPYEQYF. CDR3 DNA: TGTGCCAGCAGTCCGACAGGGGGCCCCTACGAGCAGTACTTC. The chain combines TRBV28 with TRBJ2-7; 10 bases line up with TRBD1. This CDR3 comprises 14 residues. Germline V gene sequence: CDR1 MDHEN, CDR2 SYDVKM. With V trimmed by 5 bases and J by 2 bases, 3 bases remained unmatched. The full variable domain, rest sourced from reference TRBV28 and TRBJ2-7, is DVKVTQSSRYLVKRTGEKVFLECVQDMDHENMFWYRQDPGLGLRLIYFSYDVKMKEKGDIPEGYSVSREKKERFSLILESASTNQTSMYLCASSPTGGPYEQYFGPGTRLTVT.

The V and J genes are TRBV28 and TRBJ2-3; 12 nucleotides match TRBD2. The CDR3 is 15 amino acids. The V and J ends lost 3 bases and 3 bases, in that order; junction bases with no gene match: 1. In germline, CDR1 is MDHEN, CDR2 SYDVKM. The DNA for the CDR3 is TGTGCCAGCAGTTTTGGGACTAGCGGGACAGATACGCAGTATTTT. Amino acid sequence: CASSFGTSGTDTQYF.

The chain links TRBV10-1 to TRBJ2-3, with 9 bases identical to TRBD1. There are 13 residues in the CDR3. After removal of 9 bases from V and 2 bases from J, the junction contained 3 bases not matched to a gene. Germline V gives CDR1 WNHNN, CDR2 SYGVQD (reference sequence). CDR3: CASGTGNTDTQYF. The CDR3 DNA reads TGCGCCAGTGGGACAGGGAACACAGATACGCAGTATTTT.

The rearrangement links TRBV9 to TRBJ2-3, with TRBD1 matching 8 bases. The J segment lost 4 bases and the V segment lost 4 bases, leaving 5 bases of the junction unmatched. This CDR3 contains 14 residues. Per the germline V gene, CDR1 is SGDLS and CDR2 is YYNGEE. This chain's CDR3 is CASSPTDRADTQYF. CDR3 nucleotide sequence: TGTGCCAGCAGCCCGACGGACAGGGCAGATACGCAGTATTTT.

The chain recombines TRBV7-2 with TRBJ2-1, with TRBD2 matching 9 bases. The ends lost 8 bases at V and 10 bases at J; junction bases unmatched: 12. Germline V lookup: CDR1 SGHTA, CDR2 FQGNSA. The CDR3 sequence is 14 residues long. CDR3 sequence reads: CASGPRTSETEQFF. CDR3 in DNA: TGTGCCAGCGGCCCCCGGACTAGCGAGACGGAGCAGTTCTTC.

The V call is TRBV10-3, the J call TRBJ1-3; 7 nucleotides align to TRBD1. The junction had 5 bases not matched to a gene; V was cut back by 6 bases and J by 0 bases. The CDR3 totals 15 residues. Germline CDR1 and CDR2: ENHRY and SYGVKD. CDR3 sequence (DNA): TGTGCCATCAGCCCGGCAGGGGGCTCTGGAAACACCATATATTTT. Residues: CAISPAGGSGNTIYF.

The V and J genes are TRBV3-1 (or the pseudogene TRBV3-2) and TRBJ2-2; D gene ambiguous. Trimming stripped 1 base from V and 2 bases from J, with 5 bases between. Germline values: CDR1 LGHDT, CDR2 YNNKEL (reference sequence). This CDR3 has 14 amino acids. The CDR3 DNA reads as TGTGCCAGCAGCCAAGGAGTAAACACCGGGGAGCTGTTTTTT. It yields the protein CASSQGVNTGELFF.

This rearrangement joins TRBV20-1 to TRBJ2-5; TRBD2 agrees at 7 bases. Trimming removed 3 bases from V and 5 bases from J; junction bases left unmatched: 0. Germline CDR1 is DFQATT and CDR2 is SNEGSKA (reference sequence). There are 11 residues in the CDR3. The DNA of the CDR3 is TGCAGTGCTAGGGGGGGGGAGACCCAGTACTTC. Amino acid sequence: CSARGGETQYF.

This clone came up once. The chain is built from TRBV4-1 and TRBJ1-6; the D is unclear. The CDR3 extends over 17 amino acids. Trimming took 0 bases from V and 7 from J, leaving 16 bases between them. Germline V gene sequence: CDR1 MGHRA, CDR2 YSYEKL. The CDR3 reads CASSQDPPGNHNSPLHF. The CDR3 DNA follows: TGCGCCAGCAGCCAAGATCCCCCCGGGAACCACAATTCACCCCTCCACTTT.

This clone has only one observation. The V call is TRBV20-1, the J call TRBJ2-7; D gene ambiguous. Looked up from germline, CDR1 is DFQATT and CDR2 is SNEGSKA (reference sequence). Between the trimmed V and J ends, which lost 3 bases and 6 bases, there was a span of 12 bases. This CDR3 is built from 12 residues. CDR3 DNA: TGCAGTGCTAGTCCCAGACTCAGCGAGCAGTACTTC. Amino acid sequence: CSASPRLSEQYF.